This T cell receptor (beta chain) originates from a study of technical replicates of blood from a handful of donors. TCRdb keeps only in-frame clones here, not all; method: immunoSEQ multiplex PCR. The sample holds around 54,000 clones; roughly 95% are singletons and the top ten take 0.35% to 0.45%. CDR3 length: 17 amino acids. V shed 0 bases and J 0 bases; nucleotides not matched to a gene: 7. Germline CDR1 is LGHNA and CDR2 is YNFKEQ. The chain employs TRBV4-2 and TRBJ1-2; TRBD1 matches 7 bases. The source material was T cells isolated from PBMCs. The TCR comes from a human donor in good health. The CDR3 reads CASSQDGSGGTNYGYTF. DNA for the CDR3: TGTGCCAGCAGCCAAGACGGGTCAGGGGGGACTAACTATGGCTACACCTTC.